The 25 T cell receptor beta chains presented below share a single source sample, sequenced in a study of T-cell reconstitution after alpha-beta-depleted transplantation in children. Preparing the TCRbeta library involved the use of unique molecular identifiers. TCRdb redid the calling of the PCR reads with MiXCR, one entry per CDR3 protein. The sample records about 540,000 distinct CDR3 sequences, more than 20% being singletons. The sequences come from PBMCs, collected before TCRalphabeta/CD19-depleted stem cell transplant. The receptor set was obtained from a boy under three years old with Wiskott-Aldrich syndrome, due to receive a stem cell transplant.

The gene calls are TRBV10-3 and TRBJ2-1; weak D call: TRBD2 (5 bases). The germline gives CDR1 ENHRY, CDR2 SYGVKD. Trimming took 0 bases from V and 10 from J, leaving 19 bases between them. This CDR3 region has 16 residues. CDR3 loop: CAISESTPLAMGEQFF. The DNA of the CDR3 is TGTGCCATCAGTGAGTCGACTCCCCTAGCCATGGGGGAGCAGTTCTTC.

The chain uses TRBV12-3 or TRBV12-4 and TRBJ2-3; 9 bases fit TRBD1. The CDR3 covers 16 residues. V lost 1 base to trimming and J lost 5 bases; unmatched junction nucleotides: 7. The CDR3 region is CASSLGRGTGRDTQYF. The CDR3 DNA follows: TGTGCCAGCAGTTTAGGTCGTGGGACAGGGAGAGATACGCAGTATTTT.

This clonotype has a handful of counts. The chain couples TRBV28 to TRBJ1-2; unclear D gene. CDR1 is MDHEN, CDR2 SYDVKM, per germline. V was shortened by 6 bases and J by 5 bases, with 13 bases between the two germline ends. The CDR3 is 13 amino acids. CDR3 in amino acids: CASSSGGPYGYTF. The CDR3 DNA reads TGTGCCAGCAGCTCGGGCGGACCTTATGGCTACACCTTC.

This clonotype was observed a handful of times. The chain recombines TRBV6-1 with TRBJ2-1; 14 nucleotides align to TRBD2. The CDR3 runs to 16 residues. Germline V gene sequence: CDR1 MNHNS, CDR2 SASEGT. The V segment lost 7 bases and the J segment 7 bases; nucleotides outside the gene matches: 9. CDR3: CASIRLAGGPFNEQFF. DNA of the CDR3: TGTGCCAGCATCAGACTAGCGGGAGGGCCGTTTAATGAGCAGTTCTTC.

This chain uses TRBV10-3 with TRBJ2-7, with 10 bases lining up with TRBD2. This CDR3 comprises 16 residues. The germline V gene has CDR1 ENHRY and CDR2 SYGVKD. Unmatched junction bases numbered 5, after V lost 2 bases and J lost 1 base. As DNA, the CDR3 is TGTGCCATCAGTGAGGGTGGACTAGCGGAGTCCTACGAGCAGTACTTC. This gives the protein CAISEGGLAESYEQYF.

A few counts support this clonotype. The CDR3 DNA reads as TGCGCCAGCTACTATCGGGACAAATACAATGAGCAGTTCTTC. Translated, it gives CASYYRDKYNEQFF. The chain uses TRBV5-1 and TRBJ2-1; a weak D match, TRBD1 (6 bases). The CDR3 contains 14 residues. Germline loops: CDR1 SGHRS, CDR2 YFSETQ. The ends were cut back, 7 bases at V and 4 bases at J, with 15 bases in the middle.

The CDR3 loop reads CASSVTSGIGDTQYF. CDR3 nucleotides: TGCGCCAGCAGCGTCACTAGCGGGATCGGAGATACGCAGTATTTT. The chain carries TRBV5-1 and TRBJ2-3, with 10 positions matching TRBD2. CDR3 length equals 15 residues. CDR1 and CDR2 (germline): SGHRS, YFSETQ. With V trimmed by 4 bases and J by 5 bases, 7 bases remained unmatched. The full variable domain, with the rest looked up from reference TRBV5-1 and TRBJ2-3, is KAGVTQTPRYLIKTRGQQVTLSCSPISGHRSVSWYQQTPGQGLQFLFEYFSETQRNKGNFPGRFSGRQFSNSRSEMNVSTLELGDSALYLCASSVTSGIGDTQYFGPGTRLTVL.

The V call is TRBV9, the J call TRBJ2-1; tentative D call: TRBD2 (5 bases). The CDR3 consists of 18 residues. Trimming took off 0 bases at V and 4 bases at J, with 20 bases between the two ends. CDR1 SGDLS and CDR2 YYNGEE come from the germline V gene. As DNA, the CDR3 is TGTGCCAGCAGCGTAGGTCCCCTGAACCGGGGATTATACAATGAGCAGTTCTTC. As protein: CASSVGPLNRGLYNEQFF.

J is TRBJ2-7 and V is TRBV28, with D tentatively TRBD2 (7 bases). The CDR3 covers 17 residues. Germline lookup yields CDR1 MDHEN and CDR2 SYDVKM. The germline V and J ends were trimmed by 2 bases and 3 bases, with 20 bases remaining between them. The chain's CDR3 is CASSLGAGGPSYYEQYF. The CDR3 DNA sequence: TGTGCCAGCAGTTTAGGGGCCGGGGGGCCCTCCTACTACGAGCAGTACTTC.

This sequence joins TRBV27 and TRBJ2-4; 16 bases agree with TRBD2. This CDR3 is built from 19 residues. V lost 2 bases to trimming and J lost 3 bases; unmatched junction nucleotides: 7. Germline V gives CDR1 MNHEY, CDR2 SMNVEV (reference sequence). In DNA, the CDR3 is TGTGCCAGCAGTTTAAGAGGGACTAGCGGGAGGGAGGGCAAAAACATTCAGTACTTC. Protein product: CASSLRGTSGREGKNIQYF.

The V gene is TRBV5-1, the J gene TRBJ1-4; 12 bases are a match to TRBD1. Germline lookup yields CDR1 SGHRS and CDR2 YFSETQ. This CDR3 has 16 amino acids. V was clipped by 0 bases and J by 8 bases; unmatched bases: 5. CDR3 DNA sequence: TGCGCCAGCAGCTTGGCCGGGACAGGGGGCCGCGAAAAACTGTTTTTT. Its protein product is CASSLAGTGGREKLFF.

This clonotype appeared a few times. This chain connects TRBV5-1 to TRBJ2-3; 10 bases match TRBD2. The junction had 9 bases not matched to a gene; V was cut back by 3 bases and J by 2 bases. Germline V gives CDR1 SGHRS, CDR2 YFSETQ. This CDR3 is 17 amino acids long. The CDR3 spells CASSSGRTSGVTDTQYF. Here the CDR3 DNA reads TGCGCCAGCAGCTCCGGACGGACTAGCGGCGTCACAGATACGCAGTATTTT.

This clonotype has a handful of counts. This chain uses TRBV28 with TRBJ2-7; 9 bases match TRBD1. CDR1 MDHEN and CDR2 SYDVKM come from the germline V gene. There are 15 residues in the CDR3. Trimming removed 8 bases from V and 0 bases from J; junction bases left unmatched: 8. CDR3 residues: CASGGTGMSSYEQYF. CDR3 bases: TGTGCCAGCGGCGGGACAGGGATGTCCTCCTACGAGCAGTACTTC.

This clonotype was observed a handful of times. V gene TRBV7-8 combines with J gene TRBJ2-1; TRBD2 matches 7 bases. The germline gives CDR1 SGHVS, CDR2 FQNEAQ. CDR3 length: 15 amino acids. Trimming cost V 0 bases and J 6 bases; bases outside gene matches: 5. CDR3: CASSLAGGPSNEQFF. CDR3 nucleotides: TGTGCCAGCAGCTTAGCGGGAGGGCCCTCCAATGAGCAGTTCTTC.

The rearrangement uses TRBV7-9 and TRBJ2-7; possible D gene TRBD1, 5 bases. The CDR3 is 15 residues long. The V gene lost 5 bases and the J gene lost 2 bases, with 16 bases spanning the gap. The V gene's germline CDR1 is SEHNR and CDR2 FQNEAQ (reference sequence). CDR3 in DNA: TGTGCCAGCAGCACCCGCCAGGGAAGGGCCTACGAGCAGTACTTC. Protein sequence: CASSTRQGRAYEQYF. The full variable domain, rest sourced from reference TRBV7-9 and TRBJ2-7, is DTGVSQNPRHKITKRGQNVTFRCDPISEHNRLYWYRQTLGQGPEFLTYFQNEAQLEKSRLLSDRFSAERPKGSFSTLEIQRTEQGDSAMYLCASSTRQGRAYEQYFGPGTRLTVT.

V is TRBV12-3 or TRBV12-4 and J is TRBJ1-1; perhaps TRBD1 as D (5 bases). The V end lost 5 bases, the J end lost 0 bases, and 13 bases lay between the germline ends. This CDR3 contains 15 residues. For the CDR3, the DNA is TGTGCCAGCAGTGTCCGACAGAACATGAACACTGAAGCTTTCTTT. Translating gives CASSVRQNMNTEAFF.

The genes are TRBV20-1 and TRBJ2-1, with TRBD1 matching over 9 bases. J gave up 8 bases and V 5 bases, and 10 bases lay outside the gene matches. Germline V lookup: CDR1 DFQATT, CDR2 SNEGSKA (reference sequence). This CDR3 has 14 amino acids. The CDR3 nucleotides read TGCAGTGCTTCCGGGGACAGGGAATGGGATGAGCAGTTCTTC. Protein: CSASGDREWDEQFF.

This clonotype has only a few counts. The chain combines TRBV4-2 with TRBJ2-1; 7 bases match TRBD2. J lost 11 bases, V lost 1 base, and 5 bases had no gene match. Germline values: CDR1 LGHNA, CDR2 YNFKEQ. This CDR3 is built from 13 residues. The CDR3 loop reads CASSQAAGEKQFF. In DNA, the CDR3 is TGTGCCAGCAGCCAAGCGGCGGGAGAGAAGCAGTTCTTC.

This clonotype was recorded a few times. As DNA, the CDR3 is TGCAGTGCTAAGGGGGAAAATAATTCACCCCTCCACTTT. Translation: CSAKGENNSPLHF. The chain recombines TRBV20-1 with TRBJ1-6; possibly TRBD1 for D (6 bases). Germline-derived CDR1 and CDR2 are DFQATT and SNEGSKA (reference sequence). Trimming removed 4 bases at V and 5 bases at J, with 9 bases between. The CDR3 covers 13 residues.

This chain uses TRBV20-1 with TRBJ1-2; D unclear. The CDR3 length is 12 residues. Trimming stripped 5 bases from V and 2 bases from J, with 9 bases between. CDR1 and CDR2 (germline): DFQATT, SNEGSKA (reference sequence). Written as DNA, the CDR3 is TGCAGTGCTCGACACGAAAACTATGGCTACACCTTC. Its protein is CSARHENYGYTF.

The chain is built from TRBV7-9 and TRBJ2-7; 9 bases are a match to TRBD1. Per germline, CDR1 SEHNR and CDR2 FQNEAQ (reference sequence). J was trimmed by 5 bases and V by 5 bases; bases with no gene match: 13. This CDR3 spans 16 amino acids. CDR3 in DNA: TGTGCCAGCAGCGATTACGGGGGGACAGGGTCTCACGAGCAGTACTTC. Protein product: CASSDYGGTGSHEQYF. The whole variable domain, remainder taken from reference TRBV7-9 and TRBJ2-7, is DTGVSQNPRHKITKRGQNVTFRCDPISEHNRLYWYRQTLGQGPEFLTYFQNEAQLEKSRLLSDRFSAERPKGSFSTLEIQRTEQGDSAMYLCASSDYGGTGSHEQYFGPGTRLTVT.

This CDR3 is CAISEGGVSQETQYF. CDR3 nucleotide sequence: TGTGCCATCAGTGAGGGGGGTGTCTCTCAAGAGACCCAGTACTTC. This chain uses TRBV10-3 with TRBJ2-5; D assignment may be TRBD1 or TRBD2 (5 bases each). The V gene lost 2 bases and the J gene lost 2 bases, with 12 bases spanning the gap. Germline V gene sequence: CDR1 ENHRY, CDR2 SYGVKD. The CDR3 is 15 amino acids.

This clonotype was seen a handful of times. V usage is TRBV11-2 and J usage is TRBJ1-4; D not resolved. The CDR3 runs 16 residues. The ends were cut back, 2 bases at V and 0 bases at J, with 10 bases in the middle. Germline assignment: CDR1 SGHAT and CDR2 FQNNGV. CDR3 in amino acids: CASSLSPIATNEKLFF. Written as DNA, the CDR3 is TGTGCCAGCAGCTTATCTCCCATTGCAACTAATGAAAAACTGTTTTTT.

The rearrangement joins TRBV20-1 to TRBJ2-1; D may be TRBD2 (5 bases). V lost 0 bases, J lost 6 bases, and 9 bases lay in between. The CDR3 loop spans 13 amino acids. Germline loops: CDR1 DFQATT, CDR2 SNEGSKA (reference sequence). This chain's CDR3 is CSARDGSVNEQFF. The CDR3 DNA is TGCAGTGCTAGAGATGGTAGCGTCAATGAGCAGTTCTTC.

This chain uses TRBV7-2 with TRBJ2-1, with 11 bases fitting TRBD2. This CDR3 contains 15 residues. The trim removed 5 bases at V and 4 bases at J, leaving 4 bases unmatched. Germline loops: CDR1 SGHTA, CDR2 FQGNSA. CDR3 amino acids: CASSVRLAGYNEQFF. DNA of the CDR3: TGTGCCAGCAGCGTAAGACTAGCGGGATACAATGAGCAGTTCTTC.